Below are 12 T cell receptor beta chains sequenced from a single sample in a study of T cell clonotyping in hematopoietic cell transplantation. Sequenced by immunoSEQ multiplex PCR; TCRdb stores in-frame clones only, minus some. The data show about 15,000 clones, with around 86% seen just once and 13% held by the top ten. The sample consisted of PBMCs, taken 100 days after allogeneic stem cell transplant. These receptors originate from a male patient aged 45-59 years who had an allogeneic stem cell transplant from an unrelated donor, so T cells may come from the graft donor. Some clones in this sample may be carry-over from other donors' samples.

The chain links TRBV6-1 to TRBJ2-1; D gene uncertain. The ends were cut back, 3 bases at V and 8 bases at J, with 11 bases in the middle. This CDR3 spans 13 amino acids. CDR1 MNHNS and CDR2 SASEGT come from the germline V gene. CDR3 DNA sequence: TGTGCCAGCAGTGAGCCGAGGTGGGATGAGCAGTTCTTC. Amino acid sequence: CASSEPRWDEQFF.

The CDR3 nucleotides are TGTGCCACGACCCGGGACAGGGGTTTCGCAGATACGCAGTATTTT. Its translation is CATTRDRGFADTQYF. The V call is TRBV6-1, the J call TRBJ2-3; 10 nucleotides match TRBD1. The CDR3 runs to 15 residues. Germline loops: CDR1 MNHNS, CDR2 SASEGT. The V and J ends lost 10 bases and 4 bases, in that order; junction bases with no gene match: 11.

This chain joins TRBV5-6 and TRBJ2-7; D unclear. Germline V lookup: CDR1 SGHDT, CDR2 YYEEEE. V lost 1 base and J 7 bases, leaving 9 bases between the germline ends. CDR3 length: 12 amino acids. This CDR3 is CASSLSPEEQYF. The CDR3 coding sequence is TGTGCCAGCAGCTTGTCCCCCGAGGAGCAGTACTTC.

DNA for the CDR3: TGTGCCAGCAGTTTGAATGGTGGGGGGGGTATGCACGAGCAGTACTTC. Its protein is CASSLNGGGGMHEQYF. This chain uses TRBV28 with TRBJ2-7, with TRBD2 matching over 7 bases. Germline V gene sequence: CDR1 MDHEN, CDR2 SYDVKM. This CDR3 is 16 amino acids long. J gave up 5 bases and V 3 bases, and 13 bases lay outside the gene matches.

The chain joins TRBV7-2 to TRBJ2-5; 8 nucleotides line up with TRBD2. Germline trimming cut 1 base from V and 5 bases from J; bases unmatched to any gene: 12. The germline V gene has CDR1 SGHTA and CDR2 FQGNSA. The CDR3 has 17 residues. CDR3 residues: CASSLVGNPGGGETQYF. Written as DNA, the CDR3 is TGTGCCAGCAGCTTAGTAGGGAACCCAGGCGGGGGGGAGACCCAGTACTTC.

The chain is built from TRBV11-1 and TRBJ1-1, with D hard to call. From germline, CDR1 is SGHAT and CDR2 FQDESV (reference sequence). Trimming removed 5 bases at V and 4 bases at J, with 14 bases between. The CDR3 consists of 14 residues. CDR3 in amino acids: CASSPRGRSTEAFF. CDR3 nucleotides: TGTGCCAGCAGCCCCCGAGGGCGCTCCACTGAAGCTTTCTTT.

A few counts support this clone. CDR3 loop: CASTPGRQQYF. CDR3 DNA sequence: TGTGCCAGCACCCCTGGGAGGCAGCAGTACTTC. The V and J genes are TRBV2 and TRBJ2-7, with D maybe TRBD2 (6 bases). Germline V gives CDR1 SNHLY, CDR2 FYNNEI. Deletions cut 7 bases from V and 8 bases from J, with 12 bases between. This CDR3 is built from 11 residues.

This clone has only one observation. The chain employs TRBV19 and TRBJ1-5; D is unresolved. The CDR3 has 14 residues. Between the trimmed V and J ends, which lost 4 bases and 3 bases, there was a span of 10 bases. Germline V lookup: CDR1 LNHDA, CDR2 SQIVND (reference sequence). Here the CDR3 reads CASSTGVDNQPQHF. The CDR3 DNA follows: TGTGCCAGTAGTACCGGGGTGGACAATCAGCCCCAGCATTTT.

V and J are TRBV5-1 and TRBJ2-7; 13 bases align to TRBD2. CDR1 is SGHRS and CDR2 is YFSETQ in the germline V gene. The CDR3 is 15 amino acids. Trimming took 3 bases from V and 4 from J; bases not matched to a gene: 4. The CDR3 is CASSWTSGGVYEQYF. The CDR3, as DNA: TGCGCCAGCAGCTGGACTAGCGGGGGAGTTTACGAGCAGTACTTC.

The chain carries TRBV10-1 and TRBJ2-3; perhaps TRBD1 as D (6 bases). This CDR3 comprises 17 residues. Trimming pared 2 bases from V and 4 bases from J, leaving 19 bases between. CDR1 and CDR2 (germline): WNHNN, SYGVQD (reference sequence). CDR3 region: CASSEEDSRGRPDTQYF. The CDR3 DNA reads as TGCGCCAGCAGTGAGGAAGACTCGAGGGGGAGACCAGATACGCAGTATTTT.

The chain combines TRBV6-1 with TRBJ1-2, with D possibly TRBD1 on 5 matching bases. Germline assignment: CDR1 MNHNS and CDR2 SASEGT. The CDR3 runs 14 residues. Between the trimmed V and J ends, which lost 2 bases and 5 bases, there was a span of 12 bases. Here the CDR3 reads CASSERVGGYGYTF. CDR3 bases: TGTGCCAGCAGTGAAAGGGTGGGGGGGTATGGCTACACCTTC.

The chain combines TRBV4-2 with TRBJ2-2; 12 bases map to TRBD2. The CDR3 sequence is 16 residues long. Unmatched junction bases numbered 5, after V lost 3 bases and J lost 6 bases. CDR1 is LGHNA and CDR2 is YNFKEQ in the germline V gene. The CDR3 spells CASSQRTSGEAGELFF. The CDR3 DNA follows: TGTGCCAGCAGCCAGAGGACTAGCGGGGAGGCCGGGGAGCTGTTTTTT.